This entry describes one TCR beta chain. Its target is not known. The sample comes from a study of blood T cells in healthy people across ages. Study-wide findings and caveats: Long-lived donors exceeded aged donors in naive CD4+ cells and diversity.

Sample-barcoded 5' priming and a J-beta primer mix drove a second PCR of about 6 to 12 cycles. Each CDR3 protein gets one entry after TCRdb re-called the 5' RACE reads with MiXCR. The sample consists of more than 1,000,000 distinct CDR3 sequences, approximately 25% of them appearing once. The sample also formed part of further work on T cells of mothers and their children.

Sequences were obtained from blood. This clonotype was sampled from a girl aged 2-10 years in good health.

CDR3 loop: CASSSTSNEQFF. The DNA of the CDR3 is TGTGCCAGCAGCTCAACTAGCAATGAGCAGTTCTTC. This rearrangement joins TRBV7-9 to TRBJ2-1, with D possibly TRBD2 on 5 matching bases. In germline, CDR1 is SEHNR, CDR2 FQNEAQ (reference sequence). V lost 4 bases, J lost 6 bases, and 7 bases lay in between. The CDR3 has 12 amino acids.